Listed below are T cell receptor beta chains from one sample, sequenced in a study of T cells after yellow fever vaccination. TCRdb independently ran MiXCR on the 5' RACE reads; one entry per CDR3 protein. The top ten clones hold about 25% of a sample with hundreds of thousands of distinct CDR3 sequences, less than 4.5% of them seen once. Sequencing was performed on PBMCs, taken on the day of the yellow fever booster vaccination. These receptors were collected from a man in his late teens or twenties who received the YFV17D yellow fever vaccine. CDR3s include the opening cysteine and the closing phenylalanine or tryptophan.

TRBV10-3	CAINLDSYNEQFF
TRBV7-9	CASSLAEMSPSYEQYF
TRBV6-2/TRBV6-3	CATLDRELQHF
TRBV5-1	CASSFHREEDTQYF
TRBV20-1	CSAAPTEIETQYF
TRBV7-2	CASSFASGTDTEAFF
TRBV24-1	CATSDAAGGLTGELFF
TRBV2	CASSEIGGQNF
TRBV7-8	CASSGTGGRTEAFF
TRBV7-2	CASSLRQIDGYTF
TRBV7-4	CASSPGTTEAFF
TRBV2	CASQQRQLAKNIQYF
TRBV7-2	CASSLEGHLNTEAFF
TRBV12-3/TRBV12-4	CASSSTGQISSGANVLTF